The clone carrying this T cell receptor (beta chain) was seen at least ten times. The antigen remains unidentified. Sequencing libraries for TCR beta were prepared with iRepertoire HTBI primers and Arm-PCR of CDR3 regions. TCRdb reprocessed the multiplex PCR reads with MiXCR, giving one entry per CDR3 protein. This table has about 460,000 distinct CDR3 sequences, approximately 23% appearing once. Documented time point: persistent/refractory GD, antithyroid drugs over 5 years with positive TRAb. PBMC RNA was the source of the TCR library. A peripheral blood sample, roughly 8.8 milliliters in volume, was drawn into EDTA tubes. This sample is part of a study of regulatory T cells in long-lasting Graves disease. Study findings and constraints: Small numbers of samples may have cut accuracy.

The specimen was peripheral blood mononuclear cells (PBMCs), collected when the disease was refractory, from a patient treated with antithyroid drugs. This TCR came from a female donor with Graves disease.

The CDR3 protein is CASRYLGQGSKNTEAFF. The CDR3 coding sequence is TGTGCCAGCAGATACCTAGGACAGGGTAGTAAGAACACTGAAGCTTTCTTT. The chain combines TRBV6-5 with TRBJ1-1, with 8 bases matching TRBD1. This CDR3 has 17 residues. With V trimmed by 6 bases and J by 1 base, 13 bases remained unmatched. Germline CDR1 reads MNHEY; CDR2 reads SVGAGI.